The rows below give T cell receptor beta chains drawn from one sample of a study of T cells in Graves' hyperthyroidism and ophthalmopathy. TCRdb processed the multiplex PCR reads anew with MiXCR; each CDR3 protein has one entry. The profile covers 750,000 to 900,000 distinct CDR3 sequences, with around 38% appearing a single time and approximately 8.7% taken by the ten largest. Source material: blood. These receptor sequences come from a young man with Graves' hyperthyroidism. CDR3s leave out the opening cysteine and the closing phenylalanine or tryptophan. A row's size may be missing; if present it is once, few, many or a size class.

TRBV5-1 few ASSPEGHQETQY
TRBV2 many ASSDGGSFQETQY
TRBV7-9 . ASSGGGTLLYEQY
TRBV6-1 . ASSVQGVGEKLF
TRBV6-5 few AARGQGASGYT
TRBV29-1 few SVPRGTGTSQETQY
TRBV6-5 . ATSYSNPGEKLF
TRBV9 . ASSAEGLGEYEQY
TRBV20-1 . SATYGGRYEQY
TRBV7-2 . ASSDPAGGVETQY
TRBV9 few ASSQYEDPAREQY
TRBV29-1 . SVGTGDRQPQH
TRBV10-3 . ASTTNLSNQPQH
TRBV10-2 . ASSYRDRPFEAF
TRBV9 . ASSDDRGNGYT
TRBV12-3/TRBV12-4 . ASSLPGHRDTEAF
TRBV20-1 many SANRAKDEQY
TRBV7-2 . ASSSRAGGAGSPLH
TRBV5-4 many ASRSRDSPLH
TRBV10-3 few ATFGLAGGSSYEQY
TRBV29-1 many SVEDYGGAGSTEAF
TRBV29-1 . SVEVGRGYEQY
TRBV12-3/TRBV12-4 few ASSPGTGRHRQPQH
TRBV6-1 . ASSEQHYEQY
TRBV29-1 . SVEHTGQGVETQY
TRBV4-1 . ASSQELVGQGRYEQY
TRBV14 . ASSQGVGQY
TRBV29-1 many SVRPSQETQY
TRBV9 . ASSVGGRVNTEAF
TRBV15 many ATSSHPGQPQH
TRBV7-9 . ASSRLTGSDTEAF
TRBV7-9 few ASSSSENPSRRT
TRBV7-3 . ASSRGPEAF
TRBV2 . ASSFNNYEQY
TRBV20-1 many SARGLGYEQY
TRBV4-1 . ASSHPGTANEQY
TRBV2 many ASSDYNYEQY
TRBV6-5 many ASRPTLDAYLGGNTIY
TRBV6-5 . ASSYPDSNQPQH
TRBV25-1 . ASVTGLGEAF
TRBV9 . ASSVGGINEQF